This TCR beta chain was sequenced for a study of identifying expanded T cells in peripheral blood (dated by TCRdb to the late 2010s). For the wider study: Technical replicates were generated by sequencing separate aliquots of the same genomic DNA pool, and four replicates were compared pairwise. Findings and caveats that apply to the study as a whole: It was expected by the authors that biological variance in healthy repertoires might increase further over much longer intervals, such as months to years. The binomial model flagged about 1.2 differentially abundant clones between technical replicates, compared with 15 to 17 over roughly 2 weeks and approximately 20 over about four weeks. Both the number of clones called differentially abundant and the false-positive rate were significantly reduced by the beta-binomial model across all healthy-donor time intervals. Across all healthy donors, variance in clone template counts between approximately two-week samples was found to increase significantly with total template count.

TCRbeta CDR3 regions were profiled with the immunoSEQ Assay using bias-controlled multiplex PCR amplification of genomic DNA. The authors' analysis ran thus. The absolute abundance of each unique TCRbeta CDR3 region was quantified after sequences were collapsed and filtered. Differential abundance was tested with a binomial (Fisher-equivalent) model and with a beta-binomial model adding time-dependent variance fitted from healthy donors. Clones with fewer than 5 combined templates were removed, and differential abundance was called for clones with a Benjamini-Hochberg FDR below 0.01. The form v = (b*log(k)+a)^2 was used to model beta-binomial variance as a function of total template count across the two samples. TCRdb mirrors the immuneACCESS table, restricted to in-frame sequences. Some clones are absent from its copies; in checked studies, under half trace to an unresolved V gene, and the reason for the others is unknown. V, J and clone size reflect that table, while D and trimming were determined from the DNA. This sample has roughly 130,000 clones in its table, and about 88% of those were observed once. 8% to 9% of the sample is held by the ten biggest clonotypes.

CDR1 MDHEN and CDR2 SYDVKM are derived from the germline V gene. The CDR3 starts with the cysteine, ends with the phenylalanine, and has 13 residues. Only the CDR3 region is kept as DNA, spanning 39 bases read in frame from base 1. Relative to germline, V is 7 bases shorter and J is 4 bases shorter, with 13 bases between their ends. About this clone itself: Its antigen is currently not known. No clone much larger than this one lies a single base away; base qualities are absent.

No immune events, such as infections, were documented for the healthy donors during the collection period. Blood repertoires from healthy donors were used as a training cohort for calibrating time-dependent variance in a beta-binomial model of differential abundance of T-cell clones. The training cohort comprised about ten healthy donors, 3 female and 7 male. An age range of about 29 to 65 years, with an average of 43 years, was recorded for the donors. Whole blood, obtained from a commercial supplier, was collected from each healthy donor at three time points spaced approximately two weeks apart. Genomic DNA was extracted from unsorted whole blood for immunosequencing.

Sequencing was performed on blood. The V and J genes are TRBV28 and TRBJ1-2; the D gene is not confidently resolved. The source is a person aged 18 to 75 in good health. Read as DNA, the sequence is TGTGCCAGCACTCCGGGGAGGGTCTATGGCTACACCTTC. It encodes CASTPGRVYGYTF.